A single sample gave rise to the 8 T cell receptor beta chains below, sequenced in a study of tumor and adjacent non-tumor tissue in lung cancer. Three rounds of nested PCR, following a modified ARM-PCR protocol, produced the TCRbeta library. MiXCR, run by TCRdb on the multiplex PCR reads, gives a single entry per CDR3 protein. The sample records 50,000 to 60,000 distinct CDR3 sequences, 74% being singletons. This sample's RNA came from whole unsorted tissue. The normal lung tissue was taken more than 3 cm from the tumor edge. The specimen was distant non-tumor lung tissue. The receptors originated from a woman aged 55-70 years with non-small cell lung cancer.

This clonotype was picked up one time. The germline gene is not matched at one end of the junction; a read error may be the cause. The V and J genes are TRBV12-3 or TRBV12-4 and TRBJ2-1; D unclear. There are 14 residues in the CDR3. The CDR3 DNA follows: TGTGCCAGCAGTTTGCGGCATAGAGGCAATGAGCCGTTCTTC. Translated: CASSLRHRGNEPFF.

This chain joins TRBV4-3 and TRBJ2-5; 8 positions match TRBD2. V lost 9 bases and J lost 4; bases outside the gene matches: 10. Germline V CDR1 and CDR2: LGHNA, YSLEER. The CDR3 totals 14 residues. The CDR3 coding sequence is TGCGCCAGGAGTCCGGGACTAGTTACAGAGACCCAGTACTTC. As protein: CARSPGLVTETQYF.

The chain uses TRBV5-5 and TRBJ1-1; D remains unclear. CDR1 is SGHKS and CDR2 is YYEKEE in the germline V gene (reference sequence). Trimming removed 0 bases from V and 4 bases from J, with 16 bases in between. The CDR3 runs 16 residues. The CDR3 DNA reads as TGTGCCAGCAGCTTGGGGTCCGACCCTGAGCGCACTGAAGCTTTCTTT. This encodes CASSLGSDPERTEAFF.

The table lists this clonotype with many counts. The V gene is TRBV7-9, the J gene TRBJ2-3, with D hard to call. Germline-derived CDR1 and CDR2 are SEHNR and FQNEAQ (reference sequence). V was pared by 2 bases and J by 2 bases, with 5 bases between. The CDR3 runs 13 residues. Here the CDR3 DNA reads TGTGCCAGCAGCTTACCCCTCACAGATACGCAGTATTTT. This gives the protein CASSLPLTDTQYF.

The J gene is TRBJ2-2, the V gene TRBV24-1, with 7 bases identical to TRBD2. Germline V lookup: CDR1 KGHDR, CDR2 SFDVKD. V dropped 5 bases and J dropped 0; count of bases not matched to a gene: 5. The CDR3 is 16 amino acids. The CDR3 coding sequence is TGTGCCACCAGTGGAATGCTAGCGGCGAACACCGGGGAGCTGTTTTTT. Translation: CATSGMLAANTGELFF.

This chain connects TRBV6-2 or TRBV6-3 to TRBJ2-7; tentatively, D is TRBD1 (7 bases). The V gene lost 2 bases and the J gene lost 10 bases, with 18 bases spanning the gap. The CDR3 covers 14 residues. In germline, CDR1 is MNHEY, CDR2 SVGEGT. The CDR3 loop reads CASSYGGTAYDQYF. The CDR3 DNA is TGTGCCAGCAGTTACGGAGGGACAGCATATGACCAGTACTTC.

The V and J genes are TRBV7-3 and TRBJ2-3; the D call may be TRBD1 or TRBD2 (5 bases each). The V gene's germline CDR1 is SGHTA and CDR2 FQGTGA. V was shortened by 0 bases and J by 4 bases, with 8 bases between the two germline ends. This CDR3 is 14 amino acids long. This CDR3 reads CASSLTGRADTQYF. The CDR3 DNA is TGTGCCAGCAGCTTAACGGGACGCGCAGATACGCAGTATTTT. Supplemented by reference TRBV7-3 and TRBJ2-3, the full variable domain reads GAGVSQTPSNKVTEKGKYVELRCDPISGHTALYWYRQSLGQGPEFLIYFQGTGAADDSGLPNDRFFAVRPEGSVSTLKIQRTERGDSAVYLCASSLTGRADTQYFGPGTRLTVL.

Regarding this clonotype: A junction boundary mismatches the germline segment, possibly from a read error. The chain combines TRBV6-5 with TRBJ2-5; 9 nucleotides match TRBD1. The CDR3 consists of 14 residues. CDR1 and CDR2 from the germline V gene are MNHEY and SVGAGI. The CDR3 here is CASSRTGDRKTRYF. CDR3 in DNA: TGTGCCAGCAGTCGGACAGGGGATCGAAAGACCCGGTACTTC.